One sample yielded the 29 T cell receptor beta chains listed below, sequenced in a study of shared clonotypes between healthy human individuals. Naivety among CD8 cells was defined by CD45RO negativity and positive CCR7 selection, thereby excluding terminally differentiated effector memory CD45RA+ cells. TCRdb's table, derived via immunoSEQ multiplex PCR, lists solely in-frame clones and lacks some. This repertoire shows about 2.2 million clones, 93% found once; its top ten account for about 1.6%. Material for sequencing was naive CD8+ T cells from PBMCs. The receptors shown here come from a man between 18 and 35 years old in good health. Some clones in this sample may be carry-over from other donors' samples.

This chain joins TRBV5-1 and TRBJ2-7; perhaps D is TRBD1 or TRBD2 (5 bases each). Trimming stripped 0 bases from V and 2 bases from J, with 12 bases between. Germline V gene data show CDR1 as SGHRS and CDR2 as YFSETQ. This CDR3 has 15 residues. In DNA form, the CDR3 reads TGCGCCAGCAGCTTGGATGGGGGAGAGACCTACGAGCAGTACTTC. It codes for CASSLDGGETYEQYF.

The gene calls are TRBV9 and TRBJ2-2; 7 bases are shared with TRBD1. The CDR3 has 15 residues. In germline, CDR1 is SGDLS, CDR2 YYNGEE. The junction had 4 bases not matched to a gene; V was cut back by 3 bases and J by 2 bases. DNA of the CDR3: TGTGCCAGCAGCGGACAGGGTCGAAACACCGGGGAGCTGTTTTTT. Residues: CASSGQGRNTGELFF.

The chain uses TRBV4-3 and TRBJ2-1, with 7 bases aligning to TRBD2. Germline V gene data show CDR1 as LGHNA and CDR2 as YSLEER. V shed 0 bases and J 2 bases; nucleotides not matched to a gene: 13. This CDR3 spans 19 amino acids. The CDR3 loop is CASSQEIPGWEGPYNEQFF. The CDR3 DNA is TGCGCCAGCAGCCAAGAAATCCCTGGATGGGAGGGCCCCTACAATGAGCAGTTCTTC.

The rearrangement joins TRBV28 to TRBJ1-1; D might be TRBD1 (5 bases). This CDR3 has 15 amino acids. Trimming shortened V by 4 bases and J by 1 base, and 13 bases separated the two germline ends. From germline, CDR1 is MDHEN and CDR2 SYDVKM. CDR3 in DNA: TGTGCCAGCAGTTCGACCCGGGACGGGAACACTGAAGCTTTCTTT. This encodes CASSSTRDGNTEAFF. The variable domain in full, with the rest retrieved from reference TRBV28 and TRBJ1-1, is DVKVTQSSRYLVKRTGEKVFLECVQDMDHENMFWYRQDPGLGLRLIYFSYDVKMKEKGDIPEGYSVSREKKERFSLILESASTNQTSMYLCASSSTRDGNTEAFFGQGTRLTVV.

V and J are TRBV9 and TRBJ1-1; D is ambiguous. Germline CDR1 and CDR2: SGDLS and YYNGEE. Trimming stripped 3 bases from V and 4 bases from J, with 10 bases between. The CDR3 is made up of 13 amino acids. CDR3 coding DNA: TGTGCCAGCAGCGGAACATTAGGCACTGAAGCTTTCTTT. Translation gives CASSGTLGTEAFF. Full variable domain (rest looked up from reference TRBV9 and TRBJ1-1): DSGVTQTPKHLITATGQRVTLRCSPRSGDLSVYWYQQSLDQGLQFLIQYYNGEERAKGNILERFSAQQFPDLHSELNLSSLELGDSALYFCASSGTLGTEAFFGQGTRLTVV.

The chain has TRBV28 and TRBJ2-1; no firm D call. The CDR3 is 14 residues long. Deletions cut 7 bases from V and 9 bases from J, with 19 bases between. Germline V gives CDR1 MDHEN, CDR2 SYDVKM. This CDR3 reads CASTPQSLASEQFF. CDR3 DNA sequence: TGTGCCAGCACTCCTCAAAGCTTGGCCTCTGAGCAGTTCTTC.

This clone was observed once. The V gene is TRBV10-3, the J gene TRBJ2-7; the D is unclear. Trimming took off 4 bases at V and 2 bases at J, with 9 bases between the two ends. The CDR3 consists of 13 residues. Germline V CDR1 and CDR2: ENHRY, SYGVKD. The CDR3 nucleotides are TGTGCCATCAGTGTGGGTGGGGCCTACGAGCAGTACTTC. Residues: CAISVGGAYEQYF.

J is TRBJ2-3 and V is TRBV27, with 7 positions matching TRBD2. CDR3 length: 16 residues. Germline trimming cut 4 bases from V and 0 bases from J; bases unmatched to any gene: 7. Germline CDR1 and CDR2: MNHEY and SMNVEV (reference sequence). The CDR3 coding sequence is TGTGCCAGCAGTTACTCGGCGGGAGATAGCACAGATACGCAGTATTTT. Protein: CASSYSAGDSTDTQYF.

As DNA, the CDR3 is TGTGCCATCAGTGGCCGGGACTCCTATTCCGACCGGGGCACCGGGGAGCTGTTTTTT. Translating it yields CAISGRDSYSDRGTGELFF. The chain has TRBV10-3 and TRBJ2-2, with a possible D match to TRBD2 (6 bases). Germline V gives CDR1 ENHRY, CDR2 SYGVKD. Trimming removed 4 bases at V and 4 bases at J, with 25 bases between. The CDR3 covers 19 residues.

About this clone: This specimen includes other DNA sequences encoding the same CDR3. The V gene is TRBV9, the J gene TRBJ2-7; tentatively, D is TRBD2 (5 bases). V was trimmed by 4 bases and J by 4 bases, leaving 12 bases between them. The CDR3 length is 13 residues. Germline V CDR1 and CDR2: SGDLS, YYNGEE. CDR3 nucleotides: TGTGCCAGCAGCCCAGGAGGCAGATACGAGCAGTACTTC. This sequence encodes CASSPGGRYEQYF.

In nucleotides, the CDR3 is TGCAGCGTTAGATCGGGCACCACAGATACGCAGTATTTT. Amino acids: CSVRSGTTDTQYF. The rearrangement links TRBV29-1 to TRBJ2-3; D gene unclear. The length of the CDR3 is 13 residues. Germline CDR1 SQVTM, CDR2 ANQGSEA. V was clipped by 5 bases and J by 2 bases, with 11 bases between them.

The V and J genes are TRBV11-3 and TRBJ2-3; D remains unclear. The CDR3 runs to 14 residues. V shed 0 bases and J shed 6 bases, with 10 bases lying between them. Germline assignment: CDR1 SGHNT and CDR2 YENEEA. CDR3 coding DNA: TGTGCCAGCAGCTTAGAAACAGTACACGATACGCAGTATTTT. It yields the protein CASSLETVHDTQYF.

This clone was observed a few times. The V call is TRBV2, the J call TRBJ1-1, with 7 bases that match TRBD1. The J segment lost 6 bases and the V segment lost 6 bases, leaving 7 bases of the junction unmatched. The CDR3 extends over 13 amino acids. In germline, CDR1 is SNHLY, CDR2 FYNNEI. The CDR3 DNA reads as TGTGCCAGCAGGCTACAGGGGTACCCTGAAGCTTTCTTT. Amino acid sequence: CASRLQGYPEAFF.

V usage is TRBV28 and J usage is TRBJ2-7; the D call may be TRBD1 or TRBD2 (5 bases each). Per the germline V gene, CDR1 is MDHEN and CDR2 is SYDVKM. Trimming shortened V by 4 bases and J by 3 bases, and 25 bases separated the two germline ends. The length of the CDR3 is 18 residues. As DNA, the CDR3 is TGTGCCAGCAGTTCCCCCTCGGCTCTGGCGGGTGGGGGCTACGAGCAGTACTTC. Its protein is CASSSPSALAGGGYEQYF.

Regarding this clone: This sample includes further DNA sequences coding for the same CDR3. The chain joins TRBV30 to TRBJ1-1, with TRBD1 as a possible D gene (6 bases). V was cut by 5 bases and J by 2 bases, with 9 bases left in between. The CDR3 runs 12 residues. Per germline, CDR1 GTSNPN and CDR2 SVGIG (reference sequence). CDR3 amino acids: CAWGQSNTEAFF. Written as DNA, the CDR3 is TGTGCCTGGGGACAGTCAAACACTGAAGCTTTCTTT.

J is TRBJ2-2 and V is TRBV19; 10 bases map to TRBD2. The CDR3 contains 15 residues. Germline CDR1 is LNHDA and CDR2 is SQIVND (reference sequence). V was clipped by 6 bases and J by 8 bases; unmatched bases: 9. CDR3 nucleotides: TGTGCCAGTAGGACTAGCGGGTATCTTTGGGGGGAGCTGTTTTTT. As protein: CASRTSGYLWGELFF.

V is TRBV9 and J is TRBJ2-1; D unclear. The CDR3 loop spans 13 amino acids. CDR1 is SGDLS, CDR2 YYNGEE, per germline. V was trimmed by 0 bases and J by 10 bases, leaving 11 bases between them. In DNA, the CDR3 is TGTGCCAGCAGCGTAGGGCGAGCGTACGAGCAGTTCTTC. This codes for CASSVGRAYEQFF. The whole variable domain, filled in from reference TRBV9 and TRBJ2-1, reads DSGVTQTPKHLITATGQRVTLRCSPRSGDLSVYWYQQSLDQGLQFLIQYYNGEERAKGNILERFSAQQFPDLHSELNLSSLELGDSALYFCASSVGRAYEQFFGPGTRLTVL.

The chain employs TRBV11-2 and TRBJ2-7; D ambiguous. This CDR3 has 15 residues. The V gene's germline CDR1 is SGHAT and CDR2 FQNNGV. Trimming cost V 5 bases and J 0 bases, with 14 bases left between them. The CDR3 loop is CASSEEYSRSYEQYF. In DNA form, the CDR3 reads TGTGCCAGCAGCGAGGAGTACAGTCGCTCCTACGAGCAGTACTTC.

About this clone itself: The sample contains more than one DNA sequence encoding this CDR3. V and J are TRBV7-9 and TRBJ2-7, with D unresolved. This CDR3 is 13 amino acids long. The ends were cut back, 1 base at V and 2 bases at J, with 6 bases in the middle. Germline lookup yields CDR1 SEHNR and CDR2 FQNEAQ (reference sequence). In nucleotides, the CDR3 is TGTGCCAGCAGCTTAGGGACCGCCTACGAGCAGTACTTC. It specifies CASSLGTAYEQYF.

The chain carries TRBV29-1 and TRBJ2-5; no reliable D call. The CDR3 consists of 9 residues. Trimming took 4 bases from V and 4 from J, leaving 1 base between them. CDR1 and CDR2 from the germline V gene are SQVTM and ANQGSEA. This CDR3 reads CSVAETQYF. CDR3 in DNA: TGCAGCGTTGCAGAGACCCAGTACTTC.

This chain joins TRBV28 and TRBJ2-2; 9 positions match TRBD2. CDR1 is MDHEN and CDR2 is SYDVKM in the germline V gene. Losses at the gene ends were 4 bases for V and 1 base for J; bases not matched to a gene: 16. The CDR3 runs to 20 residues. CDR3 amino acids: CASSSYLSGRSKKNTGELFF. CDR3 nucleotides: TGTGCCAGCAGTTCATATCTTAGCGGGAGAAGTAAGAAGAACACCGGGGAGCTGTTTTTT. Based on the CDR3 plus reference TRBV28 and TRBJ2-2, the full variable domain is DVKVTQSSRYLVKRTGEKVFLECVQDMDHENMFWYRQDPGLGLRLIYFSYDVKMKEKGDIPEGYSVSREKKERFSLILESASTNQTSMYLCASSSYLSGRSKKNTGELFFGEGSRLTVL.

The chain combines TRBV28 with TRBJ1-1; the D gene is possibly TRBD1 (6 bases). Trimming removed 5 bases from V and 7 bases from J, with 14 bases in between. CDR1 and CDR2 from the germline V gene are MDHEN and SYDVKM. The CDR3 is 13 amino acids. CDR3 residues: CASSPVLTGEAFF. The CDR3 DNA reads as TGTGCCAGCAGTCCCGTCCTGACAGGTGAAGCTTTCTTT.

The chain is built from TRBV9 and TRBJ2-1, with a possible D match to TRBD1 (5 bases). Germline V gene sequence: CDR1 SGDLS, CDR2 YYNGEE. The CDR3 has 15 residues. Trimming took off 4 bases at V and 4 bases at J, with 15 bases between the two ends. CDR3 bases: TGTGCCAGCAGCCCGAAAGGGGCCCAGTACAATGAGCAGTTCTTC. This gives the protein CASSPKGAQYNEQFF.

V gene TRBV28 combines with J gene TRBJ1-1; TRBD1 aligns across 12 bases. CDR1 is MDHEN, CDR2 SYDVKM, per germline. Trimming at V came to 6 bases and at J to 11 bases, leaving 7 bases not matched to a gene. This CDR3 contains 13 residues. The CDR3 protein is CASRGTGGVWAFF. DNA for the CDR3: TGTGCCAGCAGAGGGACAGGGGGCGTGTGGGCTTTCTTT. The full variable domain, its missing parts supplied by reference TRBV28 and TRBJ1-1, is DVKVTQSSRYLVKRTGEKVFLECVQDMDHENMFWYRQDPGLGLRLIYFSYDVKMKEKGDIPEGYSVSREKKERFSLILESASTNQTSMYLCASRGTGGVWAFFGQGTRLTVV.

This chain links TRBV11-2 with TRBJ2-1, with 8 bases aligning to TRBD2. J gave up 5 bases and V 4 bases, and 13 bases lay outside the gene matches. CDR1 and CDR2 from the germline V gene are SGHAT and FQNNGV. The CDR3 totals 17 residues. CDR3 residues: CASSSHPHQRGNNEQFF. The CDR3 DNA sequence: TGTGCCAGCAGCTCACACCCCCACCAGCGGGGGAACAATGAGCAGTTCTTC.

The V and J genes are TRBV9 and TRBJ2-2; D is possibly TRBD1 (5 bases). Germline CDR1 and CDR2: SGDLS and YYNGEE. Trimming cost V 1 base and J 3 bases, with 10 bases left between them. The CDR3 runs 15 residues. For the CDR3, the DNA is TGTGCCAGCAGCGTATACGGCAGGGACACCGGGGAGCTGTTTTTT. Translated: CASSVYGRDTGELFF.

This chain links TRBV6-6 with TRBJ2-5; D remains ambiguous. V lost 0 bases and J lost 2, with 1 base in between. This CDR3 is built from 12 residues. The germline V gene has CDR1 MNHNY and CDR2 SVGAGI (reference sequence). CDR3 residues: CASSYSQETQYF. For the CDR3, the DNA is TGTGCCAGCAGTTACTCGCAAGAGACCCAGTACTTC.

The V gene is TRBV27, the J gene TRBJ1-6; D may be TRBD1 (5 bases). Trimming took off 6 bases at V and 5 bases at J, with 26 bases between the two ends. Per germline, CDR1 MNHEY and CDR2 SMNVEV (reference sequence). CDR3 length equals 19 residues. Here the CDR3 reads CASSSFLGLSGRNNSPLHF. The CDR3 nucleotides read TGTGCCAGCAGCAGTTTTTTGGGGCTCTCGGGACGGAATAATTCACCCCTCCACTTT.

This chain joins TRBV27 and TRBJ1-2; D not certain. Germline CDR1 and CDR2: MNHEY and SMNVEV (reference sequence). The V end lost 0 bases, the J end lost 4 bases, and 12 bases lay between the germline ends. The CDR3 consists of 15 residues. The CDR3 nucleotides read TGTGCCAGCAGTTTATCAACAGAAACGGGCTATGGCTACACCTTC. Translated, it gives CASSLSTETGYGYTF.